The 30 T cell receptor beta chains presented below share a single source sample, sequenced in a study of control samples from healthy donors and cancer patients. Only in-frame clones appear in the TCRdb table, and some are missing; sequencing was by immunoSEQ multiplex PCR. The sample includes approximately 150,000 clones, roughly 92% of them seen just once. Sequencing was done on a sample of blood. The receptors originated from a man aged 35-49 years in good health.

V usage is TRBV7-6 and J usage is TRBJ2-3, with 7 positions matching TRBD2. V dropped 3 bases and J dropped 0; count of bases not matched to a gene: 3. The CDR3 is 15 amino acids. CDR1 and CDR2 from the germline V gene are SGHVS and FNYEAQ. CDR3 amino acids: CASSFRSGSTDTQYF. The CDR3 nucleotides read TGTGCCAGCAGCTTTCGTAGCGGGAGCACAGATACGCAGTATTTT.

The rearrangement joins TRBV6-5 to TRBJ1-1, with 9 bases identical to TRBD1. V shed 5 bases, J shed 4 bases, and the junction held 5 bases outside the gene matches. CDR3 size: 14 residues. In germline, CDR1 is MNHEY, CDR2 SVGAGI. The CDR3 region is CASSHGQGSTEAFF. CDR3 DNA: TGTGCCAGCAGTCACGGACAGGGGAGCACTGAAGCTTTCTTT.

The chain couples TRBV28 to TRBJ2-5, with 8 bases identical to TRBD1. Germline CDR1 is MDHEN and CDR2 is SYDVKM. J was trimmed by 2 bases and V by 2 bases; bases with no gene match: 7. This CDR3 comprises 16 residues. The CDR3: CASSLDSGQGQETQYF. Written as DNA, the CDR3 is TGTGCCAGCAGTTTAGACTCAGGACAGGGACAAGAGACCCAGTACTTC.

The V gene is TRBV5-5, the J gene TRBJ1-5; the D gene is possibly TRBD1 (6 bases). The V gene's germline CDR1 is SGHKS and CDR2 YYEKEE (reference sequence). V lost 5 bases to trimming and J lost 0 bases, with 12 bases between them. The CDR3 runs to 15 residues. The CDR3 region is CASSHREDSNQPQHF. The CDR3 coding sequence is TGTGCCAGCAGTCACAGGGAGGATAGCAATCAGCCCCAGCATTTT. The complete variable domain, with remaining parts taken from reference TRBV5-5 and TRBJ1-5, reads DAGVTQSPTHLIKTRGQQVTLRCSPISGHKSVSWYQQVLGQGPQFIFQYYEKEERGRGNFPDRFSARQFPNYSSELNVNALLLGDSALYLCASSHREDSNQPQHFGDGTRLSIL.

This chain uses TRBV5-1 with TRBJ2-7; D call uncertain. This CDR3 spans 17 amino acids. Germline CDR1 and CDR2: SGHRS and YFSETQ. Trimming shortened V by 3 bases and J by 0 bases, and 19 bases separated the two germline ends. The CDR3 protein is CASSSGILGESSYEQYF. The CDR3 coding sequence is TGCGCCAGCAGCTCTGGAATTCTAGGAGAAAGCTCCTACGAGCAGTACTTC.

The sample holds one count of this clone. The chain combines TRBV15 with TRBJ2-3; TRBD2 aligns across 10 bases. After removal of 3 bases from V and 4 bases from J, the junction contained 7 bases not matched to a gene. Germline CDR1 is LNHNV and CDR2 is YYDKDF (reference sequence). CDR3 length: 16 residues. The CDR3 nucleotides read TGTGCCACCAGCAGGAGCGGGGGGGCTCGGGCAGATACGCAGTATTTT. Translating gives CATSRSGGARADTQYF.

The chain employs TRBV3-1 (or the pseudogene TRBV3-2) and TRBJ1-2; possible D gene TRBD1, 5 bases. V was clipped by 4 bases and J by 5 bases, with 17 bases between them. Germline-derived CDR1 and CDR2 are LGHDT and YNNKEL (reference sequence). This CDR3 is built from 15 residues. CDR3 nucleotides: TGTGCCAGCAGCCCCAGGGAGGTTGGGCTATATGGCTACACCTTC. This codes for CASSPREVGLYGYTF.

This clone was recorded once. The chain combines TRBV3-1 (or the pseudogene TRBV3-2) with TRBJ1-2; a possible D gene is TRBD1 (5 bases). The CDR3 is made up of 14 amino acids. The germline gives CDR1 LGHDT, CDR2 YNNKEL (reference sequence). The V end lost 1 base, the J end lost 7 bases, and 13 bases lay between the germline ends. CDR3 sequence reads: CASSQGGRESGYTF. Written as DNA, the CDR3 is TGTGCCAGCAGCCAAGGGGGGAGGGAATCTGGCTACACCTTC.

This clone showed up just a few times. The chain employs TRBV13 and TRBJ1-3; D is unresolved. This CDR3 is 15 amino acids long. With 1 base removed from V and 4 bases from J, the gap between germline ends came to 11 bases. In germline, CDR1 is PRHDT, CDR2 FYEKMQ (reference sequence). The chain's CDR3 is CASSLVSSSGNTIYF. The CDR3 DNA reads TGTGCCAGCAGCTTAGTGTCCTCATCAGGAAACACCATATATTTT.

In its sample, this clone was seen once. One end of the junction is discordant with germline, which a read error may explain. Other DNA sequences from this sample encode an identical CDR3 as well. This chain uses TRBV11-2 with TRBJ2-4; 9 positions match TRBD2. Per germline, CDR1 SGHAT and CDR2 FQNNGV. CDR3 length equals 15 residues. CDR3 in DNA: TGTGCCAGCAGCTTAGAGGCGGGGGGGCCAAACATTCAGTACTTT. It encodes CASSLEAGGPNIQYF.

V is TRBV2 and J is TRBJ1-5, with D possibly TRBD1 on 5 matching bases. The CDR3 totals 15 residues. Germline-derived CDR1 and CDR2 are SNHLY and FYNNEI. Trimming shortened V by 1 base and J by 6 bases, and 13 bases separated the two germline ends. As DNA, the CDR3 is TGTGCCAGCAGTGAAGAGGCGGGGCCGGGTCAGCCCCAGCATTTT. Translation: CASSEEAGPGQPQHF.

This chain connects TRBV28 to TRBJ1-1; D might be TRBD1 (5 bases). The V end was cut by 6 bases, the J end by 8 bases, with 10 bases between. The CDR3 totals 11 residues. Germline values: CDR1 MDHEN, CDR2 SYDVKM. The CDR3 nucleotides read TGTGCCAGCAGCAGGGTTCCCGAAGCTTTCTTT. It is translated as CASSRVPEAFF.

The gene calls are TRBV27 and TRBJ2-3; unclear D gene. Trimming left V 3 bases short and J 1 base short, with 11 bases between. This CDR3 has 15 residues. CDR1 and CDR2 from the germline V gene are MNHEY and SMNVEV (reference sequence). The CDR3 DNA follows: TGTGCCAGCAGTTTTCGGCCAGCCGGCACAGATACGCAGTATTTT. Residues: CASSFRPAGTDTQYF.

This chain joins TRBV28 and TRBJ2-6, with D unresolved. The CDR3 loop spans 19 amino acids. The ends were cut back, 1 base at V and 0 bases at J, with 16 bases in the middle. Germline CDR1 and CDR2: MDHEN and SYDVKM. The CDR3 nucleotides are TGTGCCAGCAGTTTATCTGAGAAGACCCTCTTCTCTGGGGCCAACGTCCTGACTTTC. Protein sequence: CASSLSEKTLFSGANVLTF.

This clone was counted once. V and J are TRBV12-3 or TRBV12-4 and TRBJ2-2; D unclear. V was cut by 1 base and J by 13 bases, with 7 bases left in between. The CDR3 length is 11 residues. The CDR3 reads CASSLGGVLFF. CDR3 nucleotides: TGTGCCAGCAGTTTAGGGGGTGTGCTGTTTTTT.

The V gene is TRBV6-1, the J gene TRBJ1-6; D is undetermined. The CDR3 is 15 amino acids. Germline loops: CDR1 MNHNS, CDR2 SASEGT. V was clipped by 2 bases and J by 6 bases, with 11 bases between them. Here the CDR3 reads CASSESASPNSPLHF. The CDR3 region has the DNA TGTGCCAGCAGTGAATCGGCCAGCCCTAATTCACCCCTCCACTTT.

This chain's CDR3 is CASSYEPSGRGYEQYF. For the CDR3, the DNA is TGCGCCAGCAGCTACGAACCTAGCGGGAGGGGGTACGAGCAGTACTTC. The gene calls are TRBV5-1 and TRBJ2-7, with 12 bases fitting TRBD2. This CDR3 has 16 amino acids. V shed 3 bases, J shed 4 bases, and the junction held 8 bases outside the gene matches. In germline, CDR1 is SGHRS, CDR2 YFSETQ.

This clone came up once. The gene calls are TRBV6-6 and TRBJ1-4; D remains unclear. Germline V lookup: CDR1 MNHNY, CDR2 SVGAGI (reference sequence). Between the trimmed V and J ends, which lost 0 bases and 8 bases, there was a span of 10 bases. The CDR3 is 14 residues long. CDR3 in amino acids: CASSYSGLQEKLFF. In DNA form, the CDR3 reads TGTGCCAGCAGTTACTCGGGGTTGCAGGAAAAACTGTTTTTT.

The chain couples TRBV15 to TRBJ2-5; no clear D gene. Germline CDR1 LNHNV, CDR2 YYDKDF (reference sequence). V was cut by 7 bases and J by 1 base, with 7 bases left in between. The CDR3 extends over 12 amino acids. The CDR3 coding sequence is TGTGCCACCAACCAAGCCCAAGAGACCCAGTACTTC. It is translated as CATNQAQETQYF.

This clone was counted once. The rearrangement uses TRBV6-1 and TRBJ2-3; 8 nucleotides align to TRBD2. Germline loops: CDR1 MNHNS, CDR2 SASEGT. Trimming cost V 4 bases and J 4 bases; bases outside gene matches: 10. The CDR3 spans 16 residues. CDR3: CASSGSSGWGADTQYF. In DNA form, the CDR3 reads TGTGCCAGCAGTGGTTCTAGCGGGTGGGGGGCAGATACGCAGTATTTT.

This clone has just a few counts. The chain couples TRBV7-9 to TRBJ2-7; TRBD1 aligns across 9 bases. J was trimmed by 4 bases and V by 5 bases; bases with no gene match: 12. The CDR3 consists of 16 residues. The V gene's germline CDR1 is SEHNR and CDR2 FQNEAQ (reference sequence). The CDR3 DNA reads TGTGCCAGCAGCCGGACTTGGGGACAGGGCCGGTACGAGCAGTACTTC. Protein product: CASSRTWGQGRYEQYF.

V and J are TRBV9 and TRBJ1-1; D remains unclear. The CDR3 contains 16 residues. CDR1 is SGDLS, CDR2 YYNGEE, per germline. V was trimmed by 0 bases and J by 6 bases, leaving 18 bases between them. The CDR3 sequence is CASSVEAPGQRSEAFF. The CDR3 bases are TGTGCCAGCAGCGTAGAGGCCCCCGGGCAAAGGTCTGAAGCTTTCTTT.

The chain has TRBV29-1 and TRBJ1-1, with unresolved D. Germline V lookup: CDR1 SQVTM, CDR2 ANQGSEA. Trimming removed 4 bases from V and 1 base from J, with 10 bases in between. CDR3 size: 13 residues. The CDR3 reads CSVVEGRNTEAFF. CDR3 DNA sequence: TGCAGCGTTGTGGAGGGTCGGAACACTGAAGCTTTCTTT.

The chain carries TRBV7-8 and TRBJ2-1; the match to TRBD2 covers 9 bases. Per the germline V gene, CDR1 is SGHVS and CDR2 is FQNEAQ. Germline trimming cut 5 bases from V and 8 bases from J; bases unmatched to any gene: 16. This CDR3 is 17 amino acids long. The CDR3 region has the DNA TGTGCCAGCAGCCGAGTGGGGGATAGCGGGAGTTTGGATGAGCAGTTCTTC. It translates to CASSRVGDSGSLDEQFF.

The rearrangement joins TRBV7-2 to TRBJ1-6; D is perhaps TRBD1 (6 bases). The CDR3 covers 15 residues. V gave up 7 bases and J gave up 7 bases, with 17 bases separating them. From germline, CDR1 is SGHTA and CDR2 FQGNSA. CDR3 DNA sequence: TGTGCCAGCACCCCCTCGACAGGTTTAAATTCACCCCTCCACTTT. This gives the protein CASTPSTGLNSPLHF.

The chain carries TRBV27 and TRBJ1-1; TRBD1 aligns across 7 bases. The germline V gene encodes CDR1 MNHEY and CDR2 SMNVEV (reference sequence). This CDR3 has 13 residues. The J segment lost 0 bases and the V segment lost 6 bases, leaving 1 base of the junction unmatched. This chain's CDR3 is CASRGQLNTEAFF. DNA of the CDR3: TGTGCCAGCAGGGGACAGTTGAACACTGAAGCTTTCTTT.

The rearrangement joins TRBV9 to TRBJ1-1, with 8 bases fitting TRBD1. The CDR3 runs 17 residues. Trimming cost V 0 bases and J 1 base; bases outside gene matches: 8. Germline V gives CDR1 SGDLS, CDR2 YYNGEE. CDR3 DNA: TGTGCCAGCAGCGTAGCAGGGGGCGGGAACGGGAACACTGAAGCTTTCTTT. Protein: CASSVAGGGNGNTEAFF.

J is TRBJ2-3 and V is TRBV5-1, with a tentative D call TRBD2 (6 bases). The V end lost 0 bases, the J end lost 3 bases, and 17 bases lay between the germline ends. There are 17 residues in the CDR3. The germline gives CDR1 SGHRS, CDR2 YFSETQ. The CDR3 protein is CASSLAVNDGGTDTQYF. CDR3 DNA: TGCGCCAGCAGCTTGGCGGTTAATGACGGGGGAACAGATACGCAGTATTTT. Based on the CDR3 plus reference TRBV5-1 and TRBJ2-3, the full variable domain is KAGVTQTPRYLIKTRGQQVTLSCSPISGHRSVSWYQQTPGQGLQFLFEYFSETQRNKGNFPGRFSGRQFSNSRSEMNVSTLELGDSALYLCASSLAVNDGGTDTQYFGPGTRLTVL.

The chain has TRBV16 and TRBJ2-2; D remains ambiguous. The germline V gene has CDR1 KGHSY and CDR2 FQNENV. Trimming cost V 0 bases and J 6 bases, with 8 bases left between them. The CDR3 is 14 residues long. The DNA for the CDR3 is TGTGCCAGCAGCCAATCGACGACGGCCGGGGAGCTGTTTTTT. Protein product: CASSQSTTAGELFF.

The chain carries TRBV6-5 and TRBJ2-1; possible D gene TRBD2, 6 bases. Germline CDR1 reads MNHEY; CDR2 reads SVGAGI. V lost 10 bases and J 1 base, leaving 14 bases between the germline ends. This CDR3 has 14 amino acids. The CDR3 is CATASGDSYNEQFF. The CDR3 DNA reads TGTGCCACAGCCTCGGGAGATTCCTACAATGAGCAGTTCTTC.